Following are 12 T cell receptor beta chains from one sample sequenced in a study of OX40 agonist ivuxolimab in advanced cancers. Only in-frame clones appear in the TCRdb table, and some are missing; sequencing was by immunoSEQ multiplex PCR. The sample shows 5,500 to 7,500 clones, roughly 80% of them seen only once. The material sequenced was CD4+ or CD8+ T cells sorted from blood, taken in a trial of the OX40 agonist ivuxolimab. Receptors were obtained from an adult with an advanced solid tumor such as melanoma, head and neck, liver or kidney cancer.

The genes are TRBV10-2 and TRBJ2-2; 7 nucleotides line up with TRBD2. Germline values: CDR1 WSHSY, CDR2 SAAADI. Trimming removed 2 bases from V and 0 bases from J; junction bases left unmatched: 9. The CDR3 consists of 18 residues. CDR3 bases: TGCGCCAGCAGTGAGCCTAGCGGCACACTCGCGAACACCGGGGAGCTGTTTTTT. Its translation is CASSEPSGTLANTGELFF.

The V and J genes are TRBV29-1 and TRBJ1-2; no reliable D call. Germline values: CDR1 SQVTM, CDR2 ANQGSEA. The CDR3 contains 10 residues. V lost 4 bases to trimming and J lost 8 bases, with 8 bases between them. CDR3 protein: CSVGAGGYTF. Here the CDR3 DNA reads TGCAGCGTTGGAGCGGGCGGCTACACCTTC.

The chain recombines TRBV7-8 with TRBJ2-7, with 12 bases aligning to TRBD2. Per the germline V gene, CDR1 is SGHVS and CDR2 is FQNEAQ. This CDR3 comprises 13 residues. The V gene end was trimmed by 4 bases and the J gene end by 6 bases; junction bases not matched to a gene: 1. The CDR3 protein is CASSSSGGGEQYF. In DNA, the CDR3 is TGTGCCAGCAGCTCTAGCGGGGGGGGCGAGCAGTACTTC.

V usage is TRBV6-5 and J usage is TRBJ2-1, with 8 bases aligning to TRBD1. The length of the CDR3 is 13 residues. Germline V gene lookup returns CDR1 MNHEY and CDR2 SVGAGI. After removal of 6 bases from V and 7 bases from J, the junction contained 5 bases not matched to a gene. CDR3: CASRRDRWNEQFF. The CDR3 DNA sequence: TGTGCCAGCAGGCGGGACAGGTGGAATGAGCAGTTCTTC.

Turning to this clone: At one boundary the junction diverges from the germline segment, which might be a read error. This sequence joins TRBV7-7 and TRBJ2-2; D possibly matches TRBD1 or TRBD2 (5 bases each). The germline V gene has CDR1 SSHAT and CDR2 FNYEAQ (reference sequence). This CDR3 is 15 amino acids long. The CDR3 loop reads CASSLEVGTPWELFF. The CDR3 coding sequence is TGTGCTAGCAGCTTAGAAGTTGGGACCCCCTGGGAGCTGTTTTTT.

J is TRBJ2-3 and V is TRBV7-9, with TRBD1 as a possible D gene (5 bases). V lost 0 bases and J lost 4, with 14 bases in between. This CDR3 comprises 16 residues. Germline CDR1 and CDR2: SEHNR and FQNEAQ (reference sequence). For the CDR3, the DNA is TGTGCCAGCAGCTTAGCTGGGGCAGGATCAGCAGATACGCAGTATTTT. It translates to CASSLAGAGSADTQYF.

The CDR3 loop is CSVWGDTGELFF. For the CDR3, the DNA is TGCAGCGTATGGGGGGACACCGGGGAGCTGTTTTTT. The V and J genes are TRBV29-1 and TRBJ2-2; perhaps TRBD2 as D (6 bases). The CDR3 consists of 12 residues. V lost 6 bases to trimming and J lost 3 bases, with 8 bases between them. From germline, CDR1 is SQVTM and CDR2 ANQGSEA.

This rearrangement joins TRBV27 to TRBJ2-7, with D possibly matching TRBD2 (5 bases). The CDR3 totals 13 residues. Looked up from germline, CDR1 is MNHEY and CDR2 is SMNVEV (reference sequence). Trimming stripped 3 bases from V and 1 base from J, with 7 bases between. The CDR3 nucleotides are TGTGCCAGCAGTTTGGGAGCGTCCTACGAGCAGTACTTC. This sequence encodes CASSLGASYEQYF.

The chain is built from TRBV4-2 and TRBJ2-7, with a tentative D call TRBD2 (5 bases). V was trimmed by 0 bases and J by 5 bases, leaving 8 bases between them. Looked up from germline, CDR1 is LGHNA and CDR2 is YNFKEQ. This CDR3 is built from 13 residues. The CDR3 region is CASSQESGNEQYF. CDR3 nucleotides: TGTGCCAGCAGCCAAGAATCGGGGAACGAGCAGTACTTC.

The chain uses TRBV6-1 and TRBJ1-4, with a weak D call TRBD1 (5 bases). CDR1 is MNHNS and CDR2 is SASEGT in the germline V gene. V was trimmed by 7 bases and J by 1 base, leaving 7 bases between them. The CDR3 has 13 amino acids. CDR3 sequence: CASTGLTNEKLFF. CDR3 DNA sequence: TGTGCCAGCACAGGGTTAACTAATGAAAAACTGTTTTTT.

This clone was detected a few times. The genes are TRBV14 and TRBJ1-2, with 12 positions matching TRBD1. The V and J ends lost 4 bases and 8 bases, in that order; junction bases with no gene match: 8. CDR1 SGHDN and CDR2 FVKESK come from the germline V gene. CDR3 length equals 15 residues. CDR3 in DNA: TGTGCCAGCAGCCGGATTGGGGACAGGGGGCGCGGCTACACCTTC. Translating gives CASSRIGDRGRGYTF.

The chain is built from TRBV11-3 and TRBJ2-3; possibly TRBD2 for D (5 bases). CDR3 size: 15 residues. Per the germline V gene, CDR1 is SGHNT and CDR2 is YENEEA. V dropped 3 bases and J dropped 2 bases, with 12 bases sitting between them. The CDR3 reads CASSLGEFDTDTQYF. CDR3 DNA sequence: TGTGCCAGCAGCTTGGGAGAGTTCGACACAGATACGCAGTATTTT.